The 5 T cell receptor beta chains in this list originate from one sample, sequenced in a study of TET2 disruption in CD19-targeted CAR T cells. Treatment described: autologous CTL019 cells: CD19 CAR with 4-1BB and CD3 zeta domains. TCRdb's table, derived via immunoSEQ multiplex PCR, lists solely in-frame clones and lacks some. The record lists 25,000 or so clones, of which the ten most abundant hold under 2.5%. Antigens of these TCRs are unknown. The sequencing used CD8- CAR+ T cells sorted from cultured blood T cells, collected for CD19 CAR T cell therapy. Subset specified: CD8-negative CAR-positive T cells from the infusion product. The receptors shown here come from a man aged 70 or older with chronic lymphocytic leukemia.

Notes on this clone: Sequencing ends 3 residues short of the CDR3 end; the germline J gene provides the rest. The chain couples TRBV7-8 to TRBJ2-4, with 9 bases that match TRBD1. The V gene's germline CDR1 is SGHVS and CDR2 FQNEAQ. This CDR3 contains 17 residues. CDR3 DNA (partial): TGTGCCAGCAGCTCCAGACAGGGGGATAATAGCAATCAGCCT. Its protein product is CASSSRQGDNSNQP. The complete CDR3 reads CASSSRQGDNSNQPQYF.

Details on this clone: The read finishes 3 residues shy of the CDR3 end, and the germline J gene is used to complete it. Other DNA sequences from this sample encode an identical CDR3 as well. The chain joins TRBV5-6 to TRBJ1-2; 7 positions agree with TRBD1. Looked up from germline, CDR1 is SGHDT and CDR2 is YYEEEE. The CDR3 loop spans 13 amino acids. Here the CDR3 reads CASSLRQGGGYTF. The CDR3 bases that were read are TGTGCCAGCAGCTTACGACAGGGTGGGGGC.

As regards this clone: The read gets to within 3 residues of the CDR3 end, and the germline J gene fills in the rest. This rearrangement joins TRBV19 to TRBJ2-4; TRBD1 agrees at 11 bases. Germline V gene lookup returns CDR1 LNHDA and CDR2 SQIVND (reference sequence). The CDR3 runs 15 residues. CDR3 residues: CASSEDRGPRGGQYF. CDR3 DNA, as far as it was read: TGTGCCAGTAGTGAGGACAGGGGGCCCCGCGGGGGT.

As regards this clone: Read sequence stops 3 residues before the CDR3 end, and the germline J gene provides the missing end. In the same sample, other DNA sequences code for this CDR3. This rearrangement joins TRBV18 to TRBJ2-5; 7 bases are a match to TRBD1. Germline V gene data show CDR1 as KGHSH and CDR2 as LQKENI. The CDR3 covers 16 residues. The ends lost 0 bases at V and 4 bases at J; junction bases unmatched: 8. The CDR3 here is CASSPPQMDRLETQYF. CDR3 DNA (partial): TGTGCCAGCTCACCACCCCAAATGGACAGGTTAGAGACC.

Concerning this clone itself: The CDR3 end is not reached by the read, which stops 3 residues before it; the germline J gene fills it in. The chain is built from TRBV29-1 and TRBJ2-3; D is possibly TRBD1 (5 bases). The V and J ends lost 4 bases and 0 bases respectively, with 11 bases between them. CDR1 is SQVTM and CDR2 is ANQGSEA in the germline V gene. This CDR3 spans 14 amino acids. The CDR3 spells CSVVWTTSTDTQYF. The CDR3 DNA, read in part, is TGCAGCGTTGTTTGGACAACTAGCACAGATACG.